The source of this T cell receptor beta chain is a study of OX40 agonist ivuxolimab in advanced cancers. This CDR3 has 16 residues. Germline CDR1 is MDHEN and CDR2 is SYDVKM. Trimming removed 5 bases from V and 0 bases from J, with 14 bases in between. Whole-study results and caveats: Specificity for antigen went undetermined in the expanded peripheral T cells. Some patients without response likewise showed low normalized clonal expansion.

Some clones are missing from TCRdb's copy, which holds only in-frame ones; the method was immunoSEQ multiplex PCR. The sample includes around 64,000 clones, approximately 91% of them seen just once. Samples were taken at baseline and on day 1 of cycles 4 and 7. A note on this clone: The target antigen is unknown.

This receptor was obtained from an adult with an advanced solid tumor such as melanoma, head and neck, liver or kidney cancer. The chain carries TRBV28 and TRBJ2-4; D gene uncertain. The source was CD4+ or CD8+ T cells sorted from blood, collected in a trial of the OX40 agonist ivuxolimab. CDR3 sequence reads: CASSGIKGQAKNIQYF. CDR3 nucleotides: TGTGCCAGCAGTGGTATTAAGGGCCAAGCCAAAAACATTCAGTACTTC. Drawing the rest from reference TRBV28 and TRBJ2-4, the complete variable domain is DVKVTQSSRYLVKRTGEKVFLECVQDMDHENMFWYRQDPGLGLRLIYFSYDVKMKEKGDIPEGYSVSREKKERFSLILESASTNQTSMYLCASSGIKGQAKNIQYFGAGTRLSVL.